This TCR beta chain was documented in a study of cytomegalovirus exposure and HLA in healthy donors. With regard to this clone: Its antigen remains unidentified.

Per the germline V gene, CDR1 is LGHNA and CDR2 is YSLEER. V dropped 0 bases and J dropped 7 bases, with 21 bases sitting between them. This CDR3 is built from 17 residues. Both 60 Vbeta primers and 13 Jbeta primers went into the PCR. The data were produced by immunoSEQ multiplex PCR, yet TCRdb's version contains in-frame clones alone and is incomplete. The sample yields under 150,000 clones, about 79% seen once. Study results and caveats: Through in vitro validation, three CMV-associated chains were shown to be specific for CMV antigens.

The chain is built from TRBV4-3 and TRBJ1-2; a possible D gene is TRBD1 (5 bases). The specimen sequenced was PBMCs. The receptor comes from a woman aged 25 to 39 in good health and CMV-seronegative. The CDR3 bases are TGCGCCAGCAGCCAAGAAGTCCAGGGTGTAAGTGAAAGTGGCTACACCTTC. It codes for CASSQEVQGVSESGYTF.